This T cell receptor beta chain is from a study of neurological immune-mediated disorders. TCRdb used MiXCR to reprocess the 5' RACE reads, holding one entry per CDR3 protein. The sample gives around 69,000 distinct CDR3 sequences, about 9.4% of which show up once; 9.5% to 10% is in the top ten. The time point is: longitudinal time-point 1 (baseline). This clonotype was counted ten times or more. This CDR3 is 13 amino acids long. CDR1 is SQVTM, CDR2 ANQGSEA, per germline. Trimming pared 6 bases from V and 3 bases from J, leaving 14 bases between. Specimen: PBMCs. This TCR was sampled from a man aged 30 to 39 in good health. V gene TRBV29-1 combines with J gene TRBJ2-5; D is unresolved. Here the CDR3 DNA reads TGCAGCGTAGAGCGACCGATGGAAGAGACCCAGTACTTC. The encoded protein is CSVERPMEETQYF.